This note documents a single T cell receptor (beta chain) sequence. Data came from immunoSEQ multiplex PCR; TCRdb stores just in-frame clones and leaves some out. The table has around 67,000 clones, approximately 89% seen once. These data come from a study of control samples from healthy donors and cancer patients. The receptor was derived from a man in his 60s with colorectal cancer. The sample consisted of PBMCs.

The CDR3 is CASRTDLWETQYF. In DNA, the CDR3 is TGTGCCAGCAGGACGGACTTATGGGAGACCCAGTACTTC. The chain is built from TRBV12-3 or TRBV12-4 and TRBJ2-5; perhaps TRBD2 as D (5 bases). This CDR3 comprises 13 residues. V gave up 6 bases and J gave up 5 bases, with 13 bases separating them.